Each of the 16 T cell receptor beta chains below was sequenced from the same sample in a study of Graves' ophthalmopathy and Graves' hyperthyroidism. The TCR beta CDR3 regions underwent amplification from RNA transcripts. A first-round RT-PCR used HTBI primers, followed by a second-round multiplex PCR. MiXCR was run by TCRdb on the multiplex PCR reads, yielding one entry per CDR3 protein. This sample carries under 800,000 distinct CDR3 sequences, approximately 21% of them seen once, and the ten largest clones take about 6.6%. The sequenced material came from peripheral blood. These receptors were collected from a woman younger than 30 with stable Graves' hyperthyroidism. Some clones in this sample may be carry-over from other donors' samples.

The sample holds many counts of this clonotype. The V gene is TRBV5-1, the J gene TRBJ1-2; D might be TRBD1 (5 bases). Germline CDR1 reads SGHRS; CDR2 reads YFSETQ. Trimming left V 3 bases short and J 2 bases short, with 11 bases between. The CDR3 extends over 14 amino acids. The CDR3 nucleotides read TGCGCCAGCAGCTCGACAGACGCAAACTATGGCTACACCTTC. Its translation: CASSSTDANYGYTF.

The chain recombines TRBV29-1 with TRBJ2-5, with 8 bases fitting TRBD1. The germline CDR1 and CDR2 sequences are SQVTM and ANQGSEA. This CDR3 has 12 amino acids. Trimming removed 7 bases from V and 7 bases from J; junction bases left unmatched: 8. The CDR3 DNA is TGCAGCGCCAAACAGGGGGAAGGGACCCAGTACTTC. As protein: CSAKQGEGTQYF.

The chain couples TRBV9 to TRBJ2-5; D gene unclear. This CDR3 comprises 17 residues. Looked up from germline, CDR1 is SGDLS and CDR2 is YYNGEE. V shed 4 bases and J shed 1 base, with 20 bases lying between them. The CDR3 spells CASSPESLGHAQETQYF. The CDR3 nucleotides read TGTGCCAGCAGCCCCGAATCTTTGGGCCATGCCCAAGAGACCCAGTACTTC. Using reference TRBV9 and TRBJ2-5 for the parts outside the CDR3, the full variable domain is DSGVTQTPKHLITATGQRVTLRCSPRSGDLSVYWYQQSLDQGLQFLIQYYNGEERAKGNILERFSAQQFPDLHSELNLSSLELGDSALYFCASSPESLGHAQETQYFGPGTRLLVL.

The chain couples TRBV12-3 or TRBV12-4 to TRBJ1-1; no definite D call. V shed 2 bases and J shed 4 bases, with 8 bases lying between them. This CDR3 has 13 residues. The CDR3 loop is CASSLYSGTEAFF. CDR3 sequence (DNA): TGTGCCAGCAGTTTATACAGCGGCACTGAAGCTTTCTTT.

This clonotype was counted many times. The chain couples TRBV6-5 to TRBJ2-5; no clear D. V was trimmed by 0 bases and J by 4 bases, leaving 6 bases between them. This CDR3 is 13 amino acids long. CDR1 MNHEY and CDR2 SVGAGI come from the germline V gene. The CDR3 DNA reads TGTGCCAGCAGTTACTCGAACTCAGAGACCCAGTACTTC. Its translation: CASSYSNSETQYF.

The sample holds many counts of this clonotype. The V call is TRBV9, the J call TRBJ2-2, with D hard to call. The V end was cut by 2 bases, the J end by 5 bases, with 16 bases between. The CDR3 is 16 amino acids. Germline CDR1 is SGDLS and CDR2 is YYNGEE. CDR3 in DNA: TGTGCCAGCAGCGTCAGACAATCTACTCAGACCGGGGAGCTGTTTTTT. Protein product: CASSVRQSTQTGELFF.

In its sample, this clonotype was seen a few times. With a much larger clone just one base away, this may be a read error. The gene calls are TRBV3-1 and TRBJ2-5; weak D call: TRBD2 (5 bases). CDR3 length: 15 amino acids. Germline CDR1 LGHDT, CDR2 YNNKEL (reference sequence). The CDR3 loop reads CASSPVSRAQETKYF. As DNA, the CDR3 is TGTGCCAGCAGCCCGGTTTCGCGGGCACAAGAGACCAAGTACTTC.

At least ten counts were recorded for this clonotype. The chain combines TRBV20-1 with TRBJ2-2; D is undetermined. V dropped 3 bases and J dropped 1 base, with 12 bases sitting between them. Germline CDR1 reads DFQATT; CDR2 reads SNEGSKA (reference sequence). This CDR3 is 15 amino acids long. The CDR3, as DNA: TGCAGTGCTAGTTGGGCAGGAAAGAACACCGGGGAGCTGTTTTTT. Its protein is CSASWAGKNTGELFF.

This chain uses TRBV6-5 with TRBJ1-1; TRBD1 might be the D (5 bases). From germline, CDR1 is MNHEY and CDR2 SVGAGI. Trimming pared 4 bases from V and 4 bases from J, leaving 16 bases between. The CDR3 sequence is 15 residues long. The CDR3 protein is CASSLSKTGVTEAFF. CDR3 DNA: TGTGCCAGCAGTTTAAGTAAGACGGGGGTCACTGAAGCTTTCTTT.

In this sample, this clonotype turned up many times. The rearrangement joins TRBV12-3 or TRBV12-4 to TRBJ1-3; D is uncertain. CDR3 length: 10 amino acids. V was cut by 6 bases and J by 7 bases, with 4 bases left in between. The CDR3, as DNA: TGTGCCAGCAGCATTAACACCATATATTTT. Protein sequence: CASSINTIYF.

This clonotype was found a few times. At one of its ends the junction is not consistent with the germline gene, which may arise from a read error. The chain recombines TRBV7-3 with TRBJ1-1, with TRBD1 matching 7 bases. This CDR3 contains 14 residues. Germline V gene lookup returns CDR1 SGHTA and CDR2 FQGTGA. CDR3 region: CASSLTGVNTEACF. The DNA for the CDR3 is TGTGCCAGCAGCCTAACAGGGGTGAACACTGAAGCTTGCTTT.

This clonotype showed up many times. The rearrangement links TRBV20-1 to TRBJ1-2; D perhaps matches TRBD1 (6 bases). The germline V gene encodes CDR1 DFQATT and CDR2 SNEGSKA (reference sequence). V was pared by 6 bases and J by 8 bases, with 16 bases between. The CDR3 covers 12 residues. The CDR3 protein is CSANPGTRGYTF. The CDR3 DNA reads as TGCAGTGCAAACCCCGGGACACGGGGCTACACCTTC.

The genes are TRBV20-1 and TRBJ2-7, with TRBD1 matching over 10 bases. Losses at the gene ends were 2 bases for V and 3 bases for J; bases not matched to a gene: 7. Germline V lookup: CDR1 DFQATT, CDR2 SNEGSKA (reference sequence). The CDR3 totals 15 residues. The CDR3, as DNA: TGCAGTGCTAGAACACCGGGACAGGGGATCTACGAGCAGTACTTC. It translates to CSARTPGQGIYEQYF.

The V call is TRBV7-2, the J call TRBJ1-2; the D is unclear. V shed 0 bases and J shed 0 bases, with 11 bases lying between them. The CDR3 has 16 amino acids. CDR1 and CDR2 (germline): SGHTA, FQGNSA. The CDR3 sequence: CASSLAIGSPNYGYTF. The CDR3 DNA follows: TGTGCCAGCAGCTTAGCTATTGGCAGTCCTAACTATGGCTACACCTTC.

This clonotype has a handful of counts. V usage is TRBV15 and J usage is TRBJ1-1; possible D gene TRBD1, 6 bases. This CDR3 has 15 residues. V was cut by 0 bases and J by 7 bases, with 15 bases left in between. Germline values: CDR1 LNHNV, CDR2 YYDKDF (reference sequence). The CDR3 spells CATSRDLQGVGEAFF. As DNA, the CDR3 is TGTGCCACCAGCAGAGATCTACAGGGAGTTGGTGAAGCTTTCTTT.

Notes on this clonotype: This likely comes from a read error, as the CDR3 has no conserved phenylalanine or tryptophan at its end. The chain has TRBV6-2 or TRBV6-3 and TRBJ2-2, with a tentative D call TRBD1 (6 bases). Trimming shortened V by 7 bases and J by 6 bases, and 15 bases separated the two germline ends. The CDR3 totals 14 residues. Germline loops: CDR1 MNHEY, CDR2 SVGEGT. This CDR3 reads CASTHGGGAGELFL. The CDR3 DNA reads TGTGCCAGCACCCACGGTGGGGGCGCCGGGGAGCTGTTTTTG.